These 11 T cell receptor beta chains were sequenced from one sample in a study of blood T cell repertoires in COVID-19 (dated by TCRdb to 2020 to 2022). Receptor libraries were prepared by the immunoSEQ multiplex PCR assay. In its TCRdb copy, this immuneACCESS table keeps in-frame sequences only and misses some clones. Where compared with another copy, unresolved V genes explain less than half of these, and the others have no known cause. The sample data list about 58,000 clones, and around nine tenths of these were observed just once. The ten largest clones add up to 13% to 15% of the sample. The sequencing sample was made of peripheral blood. The receptors here all came from a woman aged 55-70 years with active COVID-19.

This rearrangement joins TRBV2 to TRBJ1-1, with TRBD1 matching 7 bases. Germline values: CDR1 SNHLY, CDR2 FYNNEI. Unmatched junction bases numbered 7, after V lost 5 bases and J lost 1 base. The CDR3 length is 15 residues. Here the CDR3 reads CASSNRGRANTEAFF. The CDR3 DNA reads as TGTGCCAGCAGTAACAGGGGCAGGGCGAACACTGAAGCTTTCTTT.

This clone was seen a few times. At the DNA level, this CDR3 is encoded by other sequences in the same sample as well. CDR3 region: CASSYFLRQGGYGYTF. CDR3 sequence (DNA): TGTGCCAGCAGTTACTTCCTAAGACAGGGAGGCTATGGCTACACCTTC. The chain couples TRBV6-5 to TRBJ1-2, with 7 bases matching TRBD1. V gave up 1 base and J gave up 4 bases; unmatched junction bases: 9. The CDR3 has 16 amino acids. CDR1 is MNHEY and CDR2 is SVGAGI in the germline V gene.

The chain couples TRBV6-6 to TRBJ2-2; a possible D gene is TRBD1 (5 bases). V lost 6 bases and J 1 base, leaving 9 bases between the germline ends. The CDR3 extends over 14 amino acids. Germline CDR1 is MNHNY and CDR2 is SVGAGI (reference sequence). The CDR3 protein is CASRVQGNTGELFF. The CDR3 DNA is TGTGCCAGCAGGGTTCAGGGGAACACCGGGGAGCTGTTTTTT.

This chain joins TRBV29-1 and TRBJ2-4; 7 bases are shared with TRBD1. After removal of 7 bases from V and 8 bases from J, the junction contained 8 bases not matched to a gene. The CDR3 consists of 12 residues. Germline CDR1 and CDR2: SQVTM and ANQGSEA. The CDR3 coding sequence is TGCAGCGGCCAGGGACAGTCATACATTCAGTACTTC. Its protein product is CSGQGQSYIQYF.

The chain is built from TRBV9 and TRBJ2-5; 8 bases align to TRBD1. CDR1 and CDR2 (germline): SGDLS, YYNGEE. The CDR3 is 14 residues long. With V trimmed by 2 bases and J by 5 bases, 5 bases remained unmatched. CDR3 coding DNA: TGTGCCAGCAGCGTTGGACAGGGACGTGAGACCCAGTACTTC. This gives the protein CASSVGQGRETQYF.

The chain joins TRBV11-2 to TRBJ1-1; D might be TRBD1 (5 bases). The V end was cut by 5 bases, the J end by 3 bases, with 13 bases between. The germline V gene has CDR1 SGHAT and CDR2 FQNNGV. The CDR3 contains 14 residues. The CDR3 reads CASSHPPRDTEAFF. The CDR3, as DNA: TGTGCCAGCAGCCACCCCCCCAGGGACACTGAAGCTTTCTTT.

V and J are TRBV2 and TRBJ2-1, with 9 bases aligning to TRBD1. The trim removed 6 bases at V and 1 base at J, leaving 7 bases unmatched. Germline lookup yields CDR1 SNHLY and CDR2 FYNNEI. The CDR3 is 16 residues long. CDR3 sequence: CASRGSGTGSYNEQFF. The CDR3 DNA follows: TGTGCCAGCAGGGGGAGCGGGACAGGGTCCTACAATGAGCAGTTCTTC.

The gene calls are TRBV6-2 or TRBV6-3 and TRBJ2-2, with a possible D match to TRBD2 (5 bases). From germline, CDR1 is MNHEY and CDR2 SVGEGT. This CDR3 has 17 amino acids. V lost 6 bases, J lost 7 bases, and 24 bases lay in between. The CDR3 here is CASSLPWIWRAGGELFF. Here the CDR3 DNA reads TGTGCCAGCAGCCTCCCCTGGATCTGGCGGGCGGGCGGGGAGCTGTTTTTT.

The chain uses TRBV2 and TRBJ1-5; TRBD1 might be the D (6 bases). Trimming removed 6 bases from V and 6 bases from J, with 15 bases in between. Per germline, CDR1 SNHLY and CDR2 FYNNEI. This CDR3 contains 14 residues. The CDR3 DNA reads as TGTGCCAGCAGCCGGGAGGGGGGAGTTCAGCCCCAGCATTTT. This codes for CASSREGGVQPQHF.

The chain joins TRBV6-5 to TRBJ2-7, with D uncertain. Germline assignment: CDR1 MNHEY and CDR2 SVGAGI. The CDR3 extends over 14 amino acids. Trimming cost V 5 bases and J 4 bases, with 15 bases left between them. This CDR3 reads CASSLTGSIYEQYF. The CDR3 coding sequence is TGTGCCAGCAGTCTCACCGGGTCGATTTACGAGCAGTACTTC.

V and J are TRBV7-9 and TRBJ2-5; tentative D call: TRBD1 (5 bases). Germline CDR1 and CDR2: SEHNR and FQNEAQ (reference sequence). This CDR3 region has 14 residues. V was trimmed by 2 bases and J by 3 bases, leaving 10 bases between them. The CDR3 loop reads CASSLRAGKETQYF. Here the CDR3 DNA reads TGTGCCAGCAGCTTACGGGCAGGGAAAGAGACCCAGTACTTC.